The 8 T cell receptor beta chains given below trace back to one sample, sequenced in a study of blood T cells in healthy people across ages. Combining a sample-barcoded 5' primer with a J-beta primer mix, a second PCR ran for about 7 to 11 cycles. TCRdb analysed the 5' RACE reads with MiXCR anew, one entry per CDR3 protein. The table lists 1.8 million or so distinct CDR3 sequences, around 42% of them singletons, with roughly 23% in the top ten. Sequenced material: blood. The source is a human donor in good health.

V gene TRBV6-2 or TRBV6-3 combines with J gene TRBJ1-1; TRBD1 agrees at 8 bases. V shed 6 bases and J 3 bases; nucleotides not matched to a gene: 12. Germline-derived CDR1 and CDR2 are MNHEY and SVGEGT. CDR3 length equals 16 residues. Written as DNA, the CDR3 is TGTGCCAGCAGAACCGAGGGACAGGCCCCTCACACTGAAGCTTTCTTT. Translating gives CASRTEGQAPHTEAFF.

This clonotype was observed a few times. The CDR3 here is CAQEGRGSPYEQYF. For the CDR3, the DNA is TGTGCCCAAGAAGGGAGGGGGTCTCCCTACGAGCAGTACTTC. The rearrangement joins TRBV30 to TRBJ2-7; D possibly corresponds to TRBD2 (7 bases). The CDR3 totals 14 residues. Per germline, CDR1 GTSNPN and CDR2 SVGIG (reference sequence). The V gene lost 8 bases and the J gene lost 2 bases, with 19 bases spanning the gap.

This chain connects TRBV4-1 to TRBJ1-2, with D tentatively TRBD1 (6 bases). The CDR3 has 16 amino acids. The V end was cut by 0 bases, the J end by 5 bases, with 16 bases between. The germline CDR1 and CDR2 sequences are MGHRA and YSYEKL. In nucleotides, the CDR3 is TGCGCCAGCAGCCAAGAGTGGGGGGCGCCGGGGTATGGCTACACCTTC. Its translation is CASSQEWGAPGYGYTF.

This clonotype was observed a few times. The chain combines TRBV4-3 with TRBJ1-2; D is unresolved. This CDR3 comprises 15 residues. Between the trimmed V and J ends, which lost 1 base and 1 base, there was a span of 10 bases. Germline CDR1 and CDR2: LGHNA and YSLEER. The CDR3 sequence is CASSQVVGSNYGYTF. The CDR3 bases are TGCGCCAGCAGCCAAGTCGTGGGGAGTAACTATGGCTACACCTTC.

This clonotype was recorded a few times. This sequence joins TRBV20-1 and TRBJ2-3; D is ambiguous. CDR3 length: 15 residues. Germline V gene lookup returns CDR1 DFQATT and CDR2 SNEGSKA (reference sequence). Trimming took 6 bases from V and 2 from J, leaving 18 bases between them. The CDR3 protein is CSARTNGYSTDTQYF. CDR3 nucleotide sequence: TGCAGTGCGCGAACTAACGGGTACTCCACAGATACGCAGTATTTT.

As to this clonotype: One end of the junction fails to match germline, which may point to a read error. This chain links TRBV7-9 with TRBJ1-1, with TRBD1 matching over 7 bases. Germline V lookup: CDR1 SEHNR, CDR2 FQNEAQ (reference sequence). This CDR3 has 14 amino acids. CDR3 in amino acids: CTSSLTGPNTEAFF. The CDR3, as DNA: TGTACCAGCAGCCTGACAGGGCCGAACACTGAAGCTTTCTTT.

The chain has TRBV6-5 and TRBJ2-1; 7 bases fit TRBD1. This CDR3 has 16 residues. Germline V gene sequence: CDR1 MNHEY, CDR2 SVGAGI. J lost 5 bases, V lost 6 bases, and 13 bases had no gene match. Written as DNA, the CDR3 is TGTGCCAGCAGCACGGCCCTAGGACAGGTTAACAATGAGCAGTTCTTC. The encoded protein is CASSTALGQVNNEQFF.

In its sample, this clonotype was seen a few times. The gene calls are TRBV6-5 and TRBJ2-7, with D unresolved. CDR3 size: 14 residues. Per the germline V gene, CDR1 is MNHEY and CDR2 is SVGAGI. The V end was cut by 7 bases, the J end by 0 bases, with 13 bases between. For the CDR3, the DNA is TGTGCCAGCAAGGCCAGGACGGTCTCCTACGAGCAGTACTTC. As protein: CASKARTVSYEQYF.